This T cell receptor (beta chain) appears in the sequencing data of a study of shared clonotypes between healthy human individuals. The germline CDR1 and CDR2 sequences are SGHTA and FQGNSA. The CDR3 has 18 amino acids. V dropped 0 bases and J dropped 2; count of bases not matched to a gene: 5. General study points: Sequencing depth was a factor that was expected to affect clonotype sharing among donors. Collection of samples was limited to blood; tissue repertoires likely differ. Clonotypes shared by all four donors outscored non-shared clonotypes in generation probability.

As concerns this clone: Antigen unknown.

Clones were sequenced by immunoSEQ multiplex PCR, and TCRdb holds only the in-frame ones, with some missing. The sample contains around 2.1 million clones, approximately 96% of which appear only once. The receptor was isolated from a man younger than 35 in good health. The sequenced material came from naive CD4+ T cells sorted from blood. Subset denoted: CD45RA+ positively selected. The genes are TRBV7-2 and TRBJ2-3, with 13 bases identical to TRBD2. The CDR3 DNA is TGTGCCAGCAGCTTAGCCGCGGGACTAGCGGGGATCACAGATACGCAGTATTTT. Protein product: CASSLAAGLAGITDTQYF.